Presented here are 16 T cell receptor beta chains from one specimen sequenced in a study of T-cell memory formation after mild COVID-19. MiXCR was run by TCRdb on the 5' RACE reads, yielding one entry per CDR3 protein. The sample has 150,000 or so distinct CDR3 sequences, around a tenth seen once. Specimen: PBMCs or a T cell subset sorted from them (not recorded which). These receptor sequences come from a man between 18 and 29 years old who had mild COVID-19 (a few samples of this study predate the infection). Cell type and time point are not known.

The chain carries TRBV18 and TRBJ2-1, with D perhaps matching TRBD2 (5 bases). Trimming shortened V by 5 bases and J by 3 bases, and 8 bases separated the two germline ends. The CDR3 extends over 13 amino acids. The germline CDR1 and CDR2 sequences are KGHSH and LQKENI. Here the CDR3 reads CASSTGDYNEQFF. In DNA, the CDR3 is TGTGCCAGCTCAACCGGGGACTACAATGAGCAGTTCTTC.

This clonotype was observed a handful of times. This chain joins TRBV11-2 and TRBJ1-1; D possibly corresponds to TRBD1 (6 bases). The CDR3 loop spans 15 amino acids. CDR1 is SGHAT, CDR2 FQNNGV, per germline. Trimming pared 5 bases from V and 0 bases from J, leaving 13 bases between. The CDR3 region is CASSKRQVLNTEAFF. The CDR3 DNA reads as TGTGCCAGCAGCAAAAGACAGGTTTTGAACACTGAAGCTTTCTTT. Full variable domain (remainder filled in from reference TRBV11-2 and TRBJ1-1): EAGVAQSPRYKIIEKRQSVAFWCNPISGHATLYWYQQILGQGPKLLIQFQNNGVVDDSQLPKDRFSAERLKGVDSTLKIQPAKLEDSAVYLCASSKRQVLNTEAFFGQGTRLTVV.

The V and J genes are TRBV6-5 and TRBJ1-1; D not resolved. Germline V gene lookup returns CDR1 MNHEY and CDR2 SVGAGI. Trimming took 4 bases from V and 6 from J, leaving 6 bases between them. This CDR3 has 11 residues. Here the CDR3 DNA reads TGTGCCAGCAGTTCTGTGGCTGAAGCTTTCTTT. This gives the protein CASSSVAEAFF.

This clonotype was seen many times. The chain has TRBV5-1 and TRBJ2-2; 8 nucleotides match TRBD2. The CDR3 totals 17 residues. Unmatched junction bases numbered 9, after V lost 5 bases and J lost 0 bases. Germline CDR1 and CDR2: SGHRS and YFSETQ. The CDR3 DNA follows: TGCGCCAGCAGTAAGCGAGCGGGGGTACCGAACACCGGGGAGCTGTTTTTT. The encoded protein is CASSKRAGVPNTGELFF.

This clonotype was picked up a small number of times. The chain employs TRBV6-2 or TRBV6-3 and TRBJ2-7; D remains unclear. Trimming removed 2 bases from V and 3 bases from J, with 5 bases in between. This CDR3 spans 12 amino acids. From germline, CDR1 is MNHEY and CDR2 SVGEGT. CDR3 region: CASSYRIYEQYV. The CDR3, as DNA: TGTGCCAGCAGTTACCGGATCTACGAGCAGTACGTC.

This clonotype was detected only a few times. The chain carries TRBV4-2 and TRBJ2-7; D call uncertain. The ends were cut back, 0 bases at V and 0 bases at J, with 12 bases in the middle. Germline values: CDR1 LGHNA, CDR2 YNFKEQ. The CDR3 has 16 amino acids. CDR3 bases: TGTGCCAGCAGCCAAGAAGTCGGCAGGCGCTCCTACGAGCAGTACTTC. It is translated as CASSQEVGRRSYEQYF.

This clonotype has ten or more counts. This chain links TRBV25-1 with TRBJ2-1; D not certain. Trimming removed 4 bases from V and 5 bases from J, with 15 bases in between. The germline CDR1 and CDR2 sequences are MGHDK and SYGVNS. CDR3 length: 15 residues. The CDR3 is CASSGAPHGDNEQFF. CDR3 coding DNA: TGTGCCAGCAGTGGGGCCCCCCACGGAGACAATGAGCAGTTCTTC.

The genes are TRBV29-1 and TRBJ1-5, with D perhaps TRBD1 (6 bases). Between the trimmed V and J ends, which lost 6 bases and 8 bases, there was a span of 17 bases. Germline V gene data show CDR1 as SQVTM and CDR2 as ANQGSEA. The CDR3 runs 13 residues. In DNA, the CDR3 is TGCAGCGTCGCCCCGGGGGCAGGGGAGCCCCAGCATTTT. Translation gives CSVAPGAGEPQHF.

This clonotype was seen only a few times. This chain uses TRBV27 with TRBJ1-4, with 7 bases that match TRBD1. Germline CDR1 is MNHEY and CDR2 is SMNVEV (reference sequence). V was pared by 5 bases and J by 11 bases, with 5 bases of the junction left unmatched. The CDR3 is 12 amino acids. As DNA, the CDR3 is TGTGCCAGCAGTCCGGACAGGAACAAACTGTTTTTT. Translating it yields CASSPDRNKLFF.

About this clonotype itself: At one of its ends the junction is not consistent with the germline gene, which may arise from a read error. The chain links TRBV2 to TRBJ2-7, with a weak D call TRBD2 (5 bases). Germline-derived CDR1 and CDR2 are SNHLY and FYNNEI. The CDR3 length is 14 residues. The CDR3 coding sequence is TGTTCCAGCAGTGAACCGCGGCCCGGGAACGAGCAGTACTTC. This translates into CSSSEPRPGNEQYF.

The chain has TRBV3-1 and TRBJ2-1; 10 nucleotides line up with TRBD2. This CDR3 is 17 amino acids long. CDR1 and CDR2 (germline): LGHDT, YNNKEL (reference sequence). J was trimmed by 1 base and V by 3 bases; bases with no gene match: 6. In nucleotides, the CDR3 is TGTGCCAGCAGCCAGGGATTTAGCGGGGGGTCCTACAATGAGCAGTTCTTC. It specifies CASSQGFSGGSYNEQFF.

This chain uses TRBV4-3 with TRBJ2-7; D tentatively fits TRBD1 or TRBD2 (6 bases each). V was pared by 1 base and J by 3 bases, with 13 bases between. CDR1 and CDR2 (germline): LGHNA, YSLEER. CDR3 length equals 15 residues. CDR3 in DNA: TGCGCCAGCAGCCAAGGCCAACGGGGGCACTACGAGCAGTACTTC. Translated: CASSQGQRGHYEQYF.

This clonotype was observed many times. The chain couples TRBV5-1 to TRBJ1-5; tentatively, D is TRBD1 (5 bases). Looked up from germline, CDR1 is SGHRS and CDR2 is YFSETQ. V was cut by 0 bases and J by 5 bases, with 9 bases left in between. The CDR3 extends over 14 amino acids. CDR3 region: CASSLGDGYQPQHF. In nucleotides, the CDR3 is TGCGCCAGCAGCTTGGGGGACGGTTATCAGCCCCAGCATTTT.

In this sample, this clonotype turned up a few times. The rearrangement joins TRBV6-5 to TRBJ2-6, with D possibly being TRBD1 or TRBD2 (5 bases each). Germline assignment: CDR1 MNHEY and CDR2 SVGAGI. The V end was cut by 2 bases, the J end by 5 bases, with 13 bases between. There are 16 residues in the CDR3. The CDR3 coding sequence is TGTGCCAGCAGTTACAATAGAGGGGCCTGGGCCAACGTCCTGACTTTC. It translates to CASSYNRGAWANVLTF.

This clonotype showed up just a few times. This chain links TRBV5-1 with TRBJ2-5; D ambiguous. The V end was cut by 3 bases, the J end by 2 bases, with 8 bases between. Germline V lookup: CDR1 SGHRS, CDR2 YFSETQ. This CDR3 is 13 amino acids long. Written as DNA, the CDR3 is TGCGCCAGCAGCTGGCAGGCACAAGAGACCCAGTACTTC. Its translation: CASSWQAQETQYF.

A word on this clonotype: This sequence may be a read error, since a much larger clone differs from it by one base. The chain carries TRBV10-3 and TRBJ2-5, with D possibly being TRBD1 or TRBD2 (5 bases each). CDR1 ENHRY and CDR2 SYGVKD come from the germline V gene. Trimming stripped 6 bases from V and 2 bases from J, with 10 bases between. The CDR3 runs 13 residues. The CDR3 DNA reads TGTGCCATCAGGCAGGGACCGCAAGAGACCCAGTACTTC. It is translated as CAIRQGPQETQYF.